Below are 20 T cell receptor beta chains sequenced from a single sample in a study of T cell responses to AZD1222 COVID-19 vaccine. The protocol was immunoSEQ multiplex PCR, while the TCRdb copy is restricted to in-frame clones and leaves out a portion. The sample shows about 180,000 clones, almost 90% of them seen only once. Sequencing used peripheral blood, obtained 28 days after the second AZD1222 dose. Receptor source: an adult who received the AZD1222 COVID-19 vaccine.

This chain connects TRBV6-2 or TRBV6-3 to TRBJ2-7, with D possibly matching TRBD1 (5 bases). Germline values: CDR1 MNHEY, CDR2 SVGEGT. This CDR3 comprises 14 residues. V lost 2 bases to trimming and J lost 5 bases, with 13 bases between them. This CDR3 is CASSYGGPRDEQYF. DNA for the CDR3: TGTGCCAGCAGTTACGGCGGACCCAGGGACGAGCAGTACTTC.

The chain couples TRBV12-5 to TRBJ1-5, with TRBD1 matching over 8 bases. Unmatched junction bases numbered 6, after V lost 5 bases and J lost 6 bases. Germline V gene lookup returns CDR1 LGHNT and CDR2 FRNRAP. The CDR3 contains 14 residues. The CDR3 nucleotides are TGTGCTAGTGGTCCCGGACAGGGTGGTCAGCCCCAGCATTTT. Protein: CASGPGQGGQPQHF. Supplemented by reference TRBV12-5 and TRBJ1-5, the full variable domain reads DARVTQTPRHKVTEMGQEVTMRCQPILGHNTVFWYRQTMMQGLELLAYFRNRAPLDDSGMPKDRFSAEMPDATLATLKIQPSEPRDSAVYFCASGPGQGGQPQHFGDGTRLSIL.

The V gene is TRBV7-2, the J gene TRBJ2-7, with a weak D call TRBD1 (5 bases). Trimming stripped 0 bases from V and 5 bases from J, with 11 bases between. CDR3 length: 14 amino acids. Per the germline V gene, CDR1 is SGHTA and CDR2 is FQGNSA. CDR3 sequence: CASSLALRGHEQYF. The CDR3 DNA reads TGTGCCAGCAGCTTAGCGCTAAGGGGCCACGAGCAGTACTTC.

The chain joins TRBV6-5 to TRBJ2-7; TRBD1 aligns across 7 bases. This CDR3 spans 15 amino acids. V dropped 5 bases and J dropped 6; count of bases not matched to a gene: 13. Germline CDR1 reads MNHEY; CDR2 reads SVGAGI. The CDR3 sequence: CASSRNLDRPREQYF. CDR3 DNA sequence: TGTGCCAGCAGTCGCAATCTGGACAGGCCCCGCGAGCAGTACTTC.

The rearrangement joins TRBV5-6 to TRBJ2-7; D possibly corresponds to TRBD1 (5 bases). The CDR3 is 15 residues long. Germline loops: CDR1 SGHDT, CDR2 YYEEEE. The ends were cut back, 6 bases at V and 3 bases at J, with 19 bases in the middle. CDR3 DNA: TGTGCCAGCACTCGACGCGGCAGGGCTTACTACGAGCAGTACTTC. Residues: CASTRRGRAYYEQYF. Supplemented by reference TRBV5-6 and TRBJ2-7, the full variable domain reads DAGVTQSPTHLIKTRGQQVTLRCSPKSGHDTVSWYQQALGQGPQFIFQYYEEEERQRGNFPDRFSGHQFPNYSSELNVNALLLGDSALYLCASTRRGRAYYEQYFGPGTRLTVT.

The chain is built from TRBV30 and TRBJ1-6; the D is unclear. The germline V gene encodes CDR1 GTSNPN and CDR2 SVGIG (reference sequence). This CDR3 is built from 12 residues. V shed 4 bases and J shed 5 bases, with 6 bases lying between them. The chain's CDR3 is CAWNRNNSPLHF. The CDR3 coding sequence is TGTGCCTGGAATCGGAATAATTCACCCCTCCACTTT. Variable domain in full (rest from reference TRBV30 and TRBJ1-6): SQTIHQWPATLVQPVGSPLSLECTVEGTSNPNLYWYRQAAGRGLQLLFYSVGIGQISSEVPQNLSASRPQDRQFILSSKKLLLSDSGFYLCAWNRNNSPLHFGNGTRLTVT.

The chain couples TRBV30 to TRBJ1-3; D gene uncertain. CDR1 and CDR2 (germline): GTSNPN, SVGIG (reference sequence). This CDR3 comprises 14 residues. V shed 3 bases and J shed 2 bases, with 11 bases lying between them. The DNA of the CDR3 is TGTGCCTGGAGCGAGGGTGTCACTGGAAACACCATATATTTT. Its protein is CAWSEGVTGNTIYF.

This rearrangement joins TRBV9 to TRBJ1-6; TRBD1 matches at 7 bases. The length of the CDR3 is 15 residues. V was pared by 2 bases and J by 2 bases, with 1 base of the junction left unmatched. Germline V gene lookup returns CDR1 SGDLS and CDR2 YYNGEE. In nucleotides, the CDR3 is TGTGCCAGCAGCGTTGGGACAGCCTATAATTCACCCCTCCACTTT. Protein sequence: CASSVGTAYNSPLHF.

This clone came up once. The V and J genes are TRBV27 and TRBJ2-7; 9 nucleotides match TRBD1. Germline trimming cut 2 bases from V and 3 bases from J; bases unmatched to any gene: 11. This CDR3 has 17 residues. Germline V gives CDR1 MNHEY, CDR2 SMNVEV (reference sequence). CDR3 DNA: TGTGCCAGCAGTTTAGGGGGACCGGGACAGGGCCTCTACGAGCAGTACTTC. Its translation is CASSLGGPGQGLYEQYF.

This sequence joins TRBV4-2 and TRBJ2-7; 9 bases match TRBD1. The CDR3 is made up of 17 amino acids. Germline V gene data show CDR1 as LGHNA and CDR2 as YNFKEQ. Germline trimming cut 0 bases from V and 7 bases from J; bases unmatched to any gene: 13. CDR3 region: CASSQEQGQGRRREQYF. CDR3 DNA: TGTGCCAGCAGCCAAGAACAGGGACAGGGCCGCCGGCGGGAGCAGTACTTC.

The chain couples TRBV5-1 to TRBJ2-1; 9 nucleotides line up with TRBD1. Per germline, CDR1 SGHRS and CDR2 YFSETQ. This CDR3 spans 16 amino acids. Trimming removed 0 bases from V and 6 bases from J; junction bases left unmatched: 7. DNA for the CDR3: TGCGCCAGCAGCTTGGAGGGACAGGGATTCGGCAATGAGCAGTTCTTC. This gives the protein CASSLEGQGFGNEQFF. Using reference TRBV5-1 and TRBJ2-1 for the parts outside the CDR3, the full variable domain is KAGVTQTPRYLIKTRGQQVTLSCSPISGHRSVSWYQQTPGQGLQFLFEYFSETQRNKGNFPGRFSGRQFSNSRSEMNVSTLELGDSALYLCASSLEGQGFGNEQFFGPGTRLTVL.

The CDR3 sequence is CASSLEGPTEQYF. For the CDR3, the DNA is TGTGCCAGCAGCTTGGAGGGTCCTACCGAGCAGTACTTC. V usage is TRBV7-9 and J usage is TRBJ2-7; D might be TRBD2 (6 bases). The V gene lost 3 bases and the J gene lost 6 bases, with 12 bases spanning the gap. Germline loops: CDR1 SEHNR, CDR2 FQNEAQ (reference sequence). The length of the CDR3 is 13 residues.

The V gene is TRBV30, the J gene TRBJ1-5; possibly TRBD1 for D (6 bases). Germline assignment: CDR1 GTSNPN and CDR2 SVGIG (reference sequence). Deletions cut 5 bases from V and 6 bases from J, with 14 bases between. The CDR3 spans 13 residues. This CDR3 is CAWGTQGSQPQHF. The DNA for the CDR3 is TGTGCCTGGGGCACCCAGGGGTCTCAGCCCCAGCATTTT.

This rearrangement joins TRBV5-1 to TRBJ2-1; 7 nucleotides line up with TRBD1. Trimming at V came to 4 bases and at J to 8 bases, leaving 6 bases not matched to a gene. This CDR3 has 13 amino acids. Germline V CDR1 and CDR2: SGHRS, YFSETQ. The CDR3 region has the DNA TGCGCCAGCAGCGGGACAGCTATGGATGAGCAGTTCTTC. This codes for CASSGTAMDEQFF.

V gene TRBV9 combines with J gene TRBJ1-6; D call uncertain. Trimming shortened V by 3 bases and J by 5 bases, and 3 bases separated the two germline ends. Germline assignment: CDR1 SGDLS and CDR2 YYNGEE. The CDR3 extends over 12 amino acids. The CDR3 region is CASSGHNSPLHF. CDR3 sequence (DNA): TGTGCCAGCAGCGGACATAATTCACCCCTCCACTTT.

This chain connects TRBV28 to TRBJ1-2; 9 bases agree with TRBD1. CDR1 is MDHEN, CDR2 SYDVKM, per germline. The CDR3 covers 12 residues. Trimming removed 6 bases from V and 4 bases from J; junction bases left unmatched: 0. The DNA for the CDR3 is TGTGCCAGCAGGACAGGGGGCTATGGCTACACCTTC. Encoded protein: CASRTGGYGYTF.

The chain joins TRBV21-1 to TRBJ1-2. TRBV21-1 is tagged as a pseudogene. The CDR3 runs to 13 residues. The CDR3 sequence is CASSKGGPYGYTF. The CDR3, as DNA: TGTGCCAGCAGCAAAGGCGGCCCCTATGGCTACACCTTC.

The genes are TRBV5-1 and TRBJ2-5; TRBD1 might be the D (6 bases). In germline, CDR1 is SGHRS, CDR2 YFSETQ. CDR3 size: 14 residues. The germline V and J ends were trimmed by 4 bases and 1 base, with 11 bases remaining between them. In DNA form, the CDR3 reads TGCGCCAGCAGCGATTTAGGGGGCCAAGAGACCCAGTACTTC. This gives the protein CASSDLGGQETQYF.

This sequence joins TRBV3-1 (or the pseudogene TRBV3-2) and TRBJ1-6, with D perhaps TRBD1 (5 bases). The CDR3 length is 15 residues. V lost 1 base and J 7 bases, leaving 11 bases between the germline ends. Germline loops: CDR1 LGHDT, CDR2 YNNKEL (reference sequence). The CDR3 region is CASSQGKGRNSPLHF. The CDR3 region has the DNA TGTGCCAGCAGCCAAGGAAAGGGGCGCAATTCACCCCTCCACTTT.

Regarding this clone: The same CDR3 is also encoded by other DNA sequences in this sample. The chain carries TRBV19 and TRBJ2-3; 10 bases line up with TRBD1. The CDR3 consists of 15 residues. Germline trimming cut 6 bases from V and 1 base from J; bases unmatched to any gene: 4. Germline lookup yields CDR1 LNHDA and CDR2 SQIVND (reference sequence). CDR3: CASSPGTGGTDTQYF. CDR3 in DNA: TGTGCCAGTAGCCCCGGGACAGGGGGCACAGATACGCAGTATTTT. Based on the CDR3 plus reference TRBV19 and TRBJ2-3, the full variable domain is DGGITQSPKYLFRKEGQNVTLSCEQNLNHDAMYWYRQDPGQGLRLIYYSQIVNDFQKGDIAEGYSVSREKKESFPLTVTSAQKNPTAFYLCASSPGTGGTDTQYFGPGTRLTVL.